Here is one T cell receptor (beta chain) with its context. Clones were sequenced by immunoSEQ multiplex PCR, and TCRdb holds only the in-frame ones, with some missing. The sample yields about 60,000 clones, 76% seen once. CDR1 SGHAT and CDR2 FQDESV come from the germline V gene (reference sequence). This CDR3 comprises 14 residues. Trimming pared 3 bases from V and 3 bases from J, leaving 11 bases between. These data come from a study of blood T cell repertoires in COVID-19. Turning to the study itself: The study drew acute and convalescent COVID-19 samples from the United States, Italy and Spain.

This rearrangement joins TRBV11-1 to TRBJ2-5, with a tentative D call TRBD2 (5 bases). The sequence derives from a man aged 45-65 years with active or convalescent COVID-19. The sample comprised peripheral blood. CDR3 coding DNA: TGTGCCAGCAGCTTGGGAGCGGCTAAAGAGACCCAGTACTTC. Its protein is CASSLGAAKETQYF. Variable domain in full (rest from reference TRBV11-1 and TRBJ2-5): EAEVAQSPRYKITEKSQAVAFWCDPISGHATLYWYRQILGQGPELLVQFQDESVVDDSQLPKDRFSAERLKGVDSTLKIQPAELGDSAMYLCASSLGAAKETQYFGPGTRLLVL.